This passage covers 15 T cell receptor beta chains from one sample sequenced in a study of blood T cell repertoires in COVID-19. Assay used: immunoSEQ multiplex PCR; TCRdb lists only in-frame clones, some missing. The table lists about 70,000 clones, 87% of them singletons. Specimen: peripheral blood. These receptors came from a woman aged 18-29 years with acute or convalescent COVID-19.

CDR3 residues: CASSGAGSNIQYF. CDR3 nucleotides: TGTGCCAGCAGTGGCGCGGGTTCGAACATTCAGTACTTC. V and J are TRBV2 and TRBJ2-4; D perhaps matches TRBD2 (5 bases). V was pared by 4 bases and J by 7 bases, with 11 bases between. CDR3 length: 13 residues. In germline, CDR1 is SNHLY, CDR2 FYNNEI.

CDR3 DNA: TGCGCCAGCAGCTTGGCAAACTACTACAATGAGCAGTTCTTC. Its translation is CASSLANYYNEQFF. This sequence joins TRBV5-1 and TRBJ2-1; D not resolved. CDR3 length equals 14 residues. V dropped 0 bases and J dropped 3 bases, with 7 bases sitting between them. Germline CDR1 reads SGHRS; CDR2 reads YFSETQ.

The chain joins TRBV6-5 to TRBJ1-4; 8 nucleotides agree with TRBD1. Germline CDR1 is MNHEY and CDR2 is SVGAGI. Trimming at V came to 9 bases and at J to 3 bases, leaving 9 bases not matched to a gene. This CDR3 region has 15 residues. CDR3 coding DNA: TGTGCCAGTGGAGGAATGGGACAGGCTAATGAAAAACTGTTTTTT. It yields the protein CASGGMGQANEKLFF.

This CDR3 is CASSYGQGTNYGYTF. In DNA form, the CDR3 reads TGTGCCAGCAGTTACGGTCAGGGGACTAACTATGGCTACACCTTC. The V call is TRBV6-6, the J call TRBJ1-2, with TRBD1 as a possible D gene (6 bases). Trimming removed 2 bases from V and 0 bases from J, with 10 bases in between. CDR1 is MNHNY and CDR2 is SVGAGI in the germline V gene (reference sequence). This CDR3 has 15 residues.

This clone was picked up one time. The J gene is TRBJ1-1, the V gene TRBV7-2; no definite D call. Germline V gene sequence: CDR1 SGHTA, CDR2 FQGNSA. Trimming pared 1 base from V and 5 bases from J, leaving 11 bases between. The CDR3 runs 14 residues. CDR3 in DNA: TGTGCCAGCAGCTTAGAAAGCGGCAGGACTGAAGCTTTCTTT. This translates into CASSLESGRTEAFF.

The rearrangement uses TRBV30 and TRBJ1-1, with D maybe TRBD1 (6 bases). V was cut by 3 bases and J by 0 bases, with 8 bases left in between. This CDR3 is 13 amino acids long. Germline V gene lookup returns CDR1 GTSNPN and CDR2 SVGIG (reference sequence). This CDR3 is CAWRDSLNTEAFF. CDR3 bases: TGTGCCTGGAGGGACAGCTTGAACACTGAAGCTTTCTTT.

The V gene is TRBV4-2, the J gene TRBJ1-5; maybe TRBD1 (5 bases). Trimming removed 4 bases at V and 0 bases at J, with 13 bases between. Germline V gene lookup returns CDR1 LGHNA and CDR2 YNFKEQ. The CDR3 has 16 residues. As DNA, the CDR3 is TGTGCCAGCAGCCCCCGGGCGGGACGTAGCAATCAGCCCCAGCATTTT. It encodes CASSPRAGRSNQPQHF.

V gene TRBV5-1 combines with J gene TRBJ2-3; 13 bases agree with TRBD2. The germline gives CDR1 SGHRS, CDR2 YFSETQ. V lost 5 bases and J lost 1; bases outside the gene matches: 13. The CDR3 extends over 19 amino acids. This chain's CDR3 is CASRHGASGLAGGTDTQYF. CDR3 nucleotides: TGCGCCAGCAGACATGGTGCATCCGGACTAGCGGGAGGCACAGATACGCAGTATTTT. The full variable domain, completed using reference TRBV5-1 and TRBJ2-3, is KAGVTQTPRYLIKTRGQQVTLSCSPISGHRSVSWYQQTPGQGLQFLFEYFSETQRNKGNFPGRFSGRQFSNSRSEMNVSTLELGDSALYLCASRHGASGLAGGTDTQYFGPGTRLTVL.

This chain connects TRBV7-2 to TRBJ1-1; D possibly corresponds to TRBD1 (6 bases). Between the trimmed V and J ends, which lost 3 bases and 10 bases, there was a span of 15 bases. The CDR3 length is 13 residues. Germline values: CDR1 SGHTA, CDR2 FQGNSA. CDR3 sequence (DNA): TGTGCCAGCAGCTTTCTCCACAGGGTTAGAGCTTTCTTT. Its protein is CASSFLHRVRAFF.

V is TRBV28 and J is TRBJ1-6, with 7 bases matching TRBD1. The CDR3 totals 16 residues. Losses at the gene ends were 5 bases for V and 7 bases for J; bases not matched to a gene: 11. CDR1 MDHEN and CDR2 SYDVKM come from the germline V gene. CDR3 nucleotides: TGTGCCAGCAGTCAGACAGGGACGGCCCGCAATTCACCCCTCCACTTT. Translated, it gives CASSQTGTARNSPLHF.

This chain uses TRBV5-1 with TRBJ2-1; the match to TRBD1 covers 10 bases. This CDR3 spans 15 amino acids. V lost 5 bases to trimming and J lost 2 bases; unmatched junction nucleotides: 4. CDR1 and CDR2 from the germline V gene are SGHRS and YFSETQ. The CDR3 DNA follows: TGCGCCAGCAGTCAGGGACAGGGGACCTACAATGAGCAGTTCTTC. Amino acids: CASSQGQGTYNEQFF.

This clone occurred a few times. The rearrangement joins TRBV24-1 to TRBJ2-7; 8 nucleotides match TRBD1. V was clipped by 2 bases and J by 0 bases; unmatched bases: 8. The germline gives CDR1 KGHDR, CDR2 SFDVKD. CDR3 length: 17 residues. The CDR3 spells CATSDSGQARSSYEQYF. The CDR3 region has the DNA TGTGCCACCAGTGATTCGGGACAGGCCAGGAGCTCCTACGAGCAGTACTTC.

This rearrangement joins TRBV7-9 to TRBJ1-6; D possibly corresponds to TRBD1 (5 bases). Germline CDR1 and CDR2: SEHNR and FQNEAQ (reference sequence). The CDR3 sequence is 13 residues long. The V end was cut by 3 bases, the J end by 13 bases, with 13 bases between. The CDR3 is CASSFDRVAPLHF. DNA of the CDR3: TGTGCCAGCAGCTTCGACAGAGTAGCTCCCCTCCACTTT.

The rearrangement joins TRBV6-4 to TRBJ1-3, with D maybe TRBD1 (6 bases). The CDR3 extends over 14 amino acids. Germline V lookup: CDR1 MRHNA, CDR2 SNTAGT. Deletions cut 3 bases from V and 0 bases from J, with 6 bases between. The CDR3 reads CASSETGSGNTIYF. The CDR3 DNA reads TGTGCCAGCAGTGAGACAGGCTCTGGAAACACCATATATTTT.

This chain links TRBV28 with TRBJ1-6, with 12 bases that match TRBD1. Looked up from germline, CDR1 is MDHEN and CDR2 is SYDVKM. Germline trimming cut 7 bases from V and 1 base from J; bases unmatched to any gene: 5. The CDR3 is 17 residues long. CDR3 sequence: CASKGDRGRSYNSPLHF. CDR3 bases: TGTGCCAGCAAGGGGGACAGGGGGCGGTCCTATAATTCACCCCTCCACTTT.